The 2 T cell receptor beta chains below all came from one sample that was sequenced in a study of CD8 T cells in Susac syndrome. Random-hexamer reverse transcription was applied to about 0.45 to 1 ug RNA. MiXCR, applied by TCRdb to the immunoSEQ multiplex PCR reads, yields one record per CDR3 protein. The data contain approximately 130,000 distinct CDR3 sequences, under 95% of them singletons. Sequenced material: CD8+ T cells from PBMCs. The receptors shown here come from a human donor with multiple sclerosis.

The V and J genes are TRBV9 and TRBJ2-1; D could derive from TRBD1 or TRBD2 (6 bases each). V was trimmed by 4 bases and J by 8 bases, leaving 19 bases between them. The CDR3 spans 15 residues. CDR1 and CDR2 (germline): SGDLS, YYNGEE. CDR3 nucleotide sequence: TGTGCCAGCAGCCCCGGAGGGGCAGGGGTGGATGAGCAGTTCTTC. It specifies CASSPGGAGVDEQFF. The whole variable domain, filled in from reference TRBV9 and TRBJ2-1, reads DSGVTQTPKHLITATGQRVTLRCSPRSGDLSVYWYQQSLDQGLQFLIQYYNGEERAKGNILERFSAQQFPDLHSELNLSSLELGDSALYFCASSPGGAGVDEQFFGPGTRLTVL.

The rearrangement uses TRBV27 and TRBJ2-7; tentative D call: TRBD1 (5 bases). Germline assignment: CDR1 MNHEY and CDR2 SMNVEV (reference sequence). The CDR3 sequence is 13 residues long. Trimming cost V 8 bases and J 10 bases, with 21 bases left between them. The DNA of the CDR3 is TGTGCCAGCTTTAGGGGCGCCCTACCTCTACAGTACTTC. The encoded protein is CASFRGALPLQYF.